This TCR beta chain was sequenced during a study of blood T cells in healthy people across ages. General study findings and limits: Diversity was estimated from one million T cells, and these estimates were considered underestimates. Strong correlation linked observed beta diversity and percent naive T cells. Aged donors had fewer naive CD4+ cells and lower diversity than long-lived donors.

Isolation yielded PBMCs, at least 6.5 million per sample, in every case. The germline V gene encodes CDR1 MNHEY and CDR2 SVGEGT. Trimming left V 0 bases short and J 10 bases short, with 21 bases between. The CDR3 contains 16 residues. Through a sample-barcoded 5' primer and a J-beta primer mix, a second PCR was run for about 7 to 12 cycles. TCRdb fed the 5' RACE reads into MiXCR, producing one record per CDR3 protein. The profile shows about 970,000 distinct CDR3 sequences, 51% of them singletons. Worth noting for this clonotype: The antigen is not known.

Input material: blood. V and J are TRBV6-2 or TRBV6-3 and TRBJ1-1; D is perhaps TRBD1 (6 bases). The TCR originated in a woman in her fifties or sixties in good health. CDR3: CASSYSSKGGVLRAFF. CDR3 DNA: TGTGCCAGCAGTTACTCGAGTAAAGGGGGAGTACTTCGAGCTTTCTTT.